This T cell receptor beta chain appears in the sequencing data of a study of blood T cells in healthy people across ages. The study, taken as a whole, reports: Older age went with lower TCR beta diversity per million T cells, in a roughly linear way. Because donor CMV status was unknown, expanded clonotype changes were possibly confounded.

This CDR3 has 14 residues. Germline lookup yields CDR1 DFQATT and CDR2 SNEGSKA (reference sequence). This clonotype came up a few times. Its antigen is still unknown. A sample-barcoded 5' primer and a J-beta primer mix were used in a second PCR of roughly 7 to 11 cycles. One entry per CDR3 protein, called by TCRdb with MiXCR from the 5' RACE reads. The repertoire includes around 710,000 distinct CDR3 sequences, 43% of them detected once, and 20% sits in the top ten. This sequence was found in a woman aged 55-69 years in good health. The material sequenced was blood. V gene TRBV20-1 combines with J gene TRBJ2-7; 8 nucleotides line up with TRBD2. This CDR3 is CSESRREVLDEQYF. DNA of the CDR3: TGCAGCGAGTCAAGGCGGGAGGTTCTCGACGAGCAGTACTTC.